This TCR beta chain was identified in a study of shared T cell receptors in the human thymus. Between the trimmed V and J ends, which lost 2 bases and 2 bases, there was a span of 13 bases. CDR1 is SGHAT, CDR2 FQNNGV, per germline. This CDR3 comprises 16 residues. Sequencing used immunoSEQ multiplex PCR; TCRdb keeps in-frame clones, though not all of them. The data hold over 650,000 clones, with about 90% observed a single time. Another study also made use of these data, one on human thymus T cells. That report notes: Resections from corrective heart surgery provided thymus tissue. Reports from related research described highly overlapping thymic repertoires among unrelated individuals.

The genes are TRBV11-2 and TRBJ2-1; no reliable D call. This clonotype was obtained from a boy under two years old with a congenital heart defect. The sequencing sample was made of thymocytes. Here the CDR3 DNA reads TGTGCCAGCAGCTTAAAGGCCAGGAAAACCTACAATGAGCAGTTCTTC. Its translation: CASSLKARKTYNEQFF.